This T cell receptor (beta chain) came from a study of identical twins. The germline V and J ends were trimmed by 6 bases and 0 bases, with 16 bases remaining between them. Germline lookup yields CDR1 SNHLY and CDR2 FYNNEI. This CDR3 has 16 amino acids. TCRdb reprocessed the 5' RACE reads via MiXCR and lists one record per CDR3 protein. The sample consists of 500,000 to 650,000 distinct CDR3 sequences, around 20% of them appearing once. These records were also assigned to another study, of yellow fever vaccine responses in identical twins.

Sequenced sample: CD4+ T cells sorted from blood. V usage is TRBV2 and J usage is TRBJ2-3; D gene uncertain. This receptor was taken from a woman younger than 30 in good health. CDR3 region: CASRSPEILSTDTQYF. CDR3 coding DNA: TGTGCCAGCAGATCCCCCGAGATTCTCAGCACAGATACGCAGTATTTT.